This T cell receptor beta chain was identified during a study of immune evolution from preneoplasia to lung adenocarcinoma. The CDR3 contains 16 residues. V lost 2 bases to trimming and J lost 2 bases, with 13 bases between them. In germline, CDR1 is LNHDA, CDR2 SQIVND (reference sequence). Patient tissue came from resections in Japan or China, 2014–2017. Study-wide points: Normal lung had highest clonality; later lesions appeared denser, more diverse. T cell clonality was higher in KRAS-mutant than EGFR-mutant or wild-type nodules.

Data came from immunoSEQ multiplex PCR; TCRdb stores just in-frame clones and leaves some out. The table has around 5,000 clones, about 83% seen once; the top ten hold about 7.8%. Regarding this clone: Its specificity is not known.

This clonotype originated in a person aged 65-85 years with lung adenocarcinoma. The rearrangement links TRBV19 to TRBJ2-1, with a weak D call TRBD2 (6 bases). Sequenced material: FFPE lung adenocarcinoma in situ tissue. The CDR3 DNA follows: TGTGCCAGTAGTATATCTTTAGGGACTGCCTACAATGAGCAGTTCTTC. This gives the protein CASSISLGTAYNEQFF.